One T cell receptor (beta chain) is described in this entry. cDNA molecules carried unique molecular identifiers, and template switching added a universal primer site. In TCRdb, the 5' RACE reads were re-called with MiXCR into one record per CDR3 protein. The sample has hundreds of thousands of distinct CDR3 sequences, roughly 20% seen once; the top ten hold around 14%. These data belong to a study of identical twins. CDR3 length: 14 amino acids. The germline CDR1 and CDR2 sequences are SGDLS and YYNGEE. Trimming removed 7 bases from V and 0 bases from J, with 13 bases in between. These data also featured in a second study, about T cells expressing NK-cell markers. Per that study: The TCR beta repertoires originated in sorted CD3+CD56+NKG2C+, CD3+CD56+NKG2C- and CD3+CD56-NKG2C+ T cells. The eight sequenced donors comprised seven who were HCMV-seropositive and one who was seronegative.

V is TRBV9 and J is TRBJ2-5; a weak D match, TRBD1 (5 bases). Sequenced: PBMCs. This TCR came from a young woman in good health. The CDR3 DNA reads TGTGCCAGCGGAAGGGGCAGCTACCAAGAGACCCAGTACTTC. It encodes CASGRGSYQETQYF.